This T cell receptor (beta chain) was sequenced for a study of regulatory T cells in long-lasting Graves disease. Study context: Persistent cases took antithyroid drugs over 5 years and stayed TSH receptor antibody positive. Study-level findings and limits: Persistent patients had more shared public clonotypes (under 3,000) than new patients (about 900). Accuracy may have suffered from the small sample size. Among samples with persistent disease, TRBV28, TRBJ1-2 and TRBJ2-5 were favored.

Indicated time point: persistent/refractory GD, antithyroid drugs over 5 years with positive TRAb. Researchers made the TCR library from RNA that was extracted from PBMCs. The V segment lost 4 bases and the J segment 7 bases; nucleotides outside the gene matches: 4. Per the germline V gene, CDR1 is SEHNR and CDR2 is FQNEAQ (reference sequence). The CDR3 contains 13 residues. Remarks on this clonotype: The antigen is unknown.

Building the TCR beta libraries relied on iRepertoire HTBI primers, and CDR3 regions underwent Arm-PCR. One entry per CDR3 protein results from TCRdb running MiXCR on the multiplex PCR reads. The sample has some 470,000 distinct CDR3 sequences; about 22% are singletons. This rearrangement joins TRBV7-9 to TRBJ1-5, with TRBD1 matching 7 bases. This receptor was taken from a female donor with Graves disease. Sequencing was performed on peripheral blood mononuclear cells (PBMCs), taken when the disease was refractory, from a patient treated with antithyroid drugs. CDR3 nucleotides: TGTGCCAGCAGCTCACAGGGGCAGCAGCCCCAGCATTTT. Translated: CASSSQGQQPQHF.